This T cell receptor (beta chain) was retrieved from a study of CD8 T cells in ankylosing spondylitis. Study-level findings and limits: Blood from ankylosing spondylitis patients appeared to carry a characteristic roughly 8-variant TCR beta motif. In reactive arthritis synovial fluid and blood, some motif variants had been reported before. With a CD8+ phenotype, disease-linked clones were relatively rare in peripheral blood.

Germline V gene lookup returns CDR1 LGHDT and CDR2 YNNKEL (reference sequence). This CDR3 region has 14 residues. V was clipped by 3 bases and J by 0 bases, with 6 bases between them. TCRdb reprocessed the 5' RACE reads with MiXCR, giving one entry per CDR3 protein. Among roughly 280,000 distinct CDR3 sequences listed, around 18% were seen once. This clonotype was counted between two and nine times. Its target is unknown. Material for sequencing was blood, either unsorted or a sorted T cell fraction (not recorded which). The chain is built from TRBV3-1 and TRBJ2-4; unclear D gene. The sequence derives from a male donor with ankylosing spondylitis or in good health (not recorded which). CDR3: CASSHAIAKNIQYF. In DNA form, the CDR3 reads TGTGCCAGCAGCCACGCCATAGCCAAAAACATTCAGTACTTC.